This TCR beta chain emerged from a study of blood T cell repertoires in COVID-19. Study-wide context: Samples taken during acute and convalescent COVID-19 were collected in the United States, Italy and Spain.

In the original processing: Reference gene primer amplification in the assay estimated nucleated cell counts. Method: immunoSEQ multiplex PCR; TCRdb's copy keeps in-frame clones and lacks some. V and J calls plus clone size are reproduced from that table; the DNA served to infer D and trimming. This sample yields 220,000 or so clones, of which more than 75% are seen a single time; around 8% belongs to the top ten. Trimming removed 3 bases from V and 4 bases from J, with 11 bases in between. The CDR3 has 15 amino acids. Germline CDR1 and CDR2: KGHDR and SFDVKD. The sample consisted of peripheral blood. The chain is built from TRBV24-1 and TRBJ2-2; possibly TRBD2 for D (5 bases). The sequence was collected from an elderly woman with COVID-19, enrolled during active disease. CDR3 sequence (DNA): TGTGCCACCAGTGATGCTACTAGGACCACCGGGGAGCTGTTTTTT. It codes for CATSDATRTTGELFF.